This T cell receptor (beta chain) was found in a study of T cells in Graves' hyperthyroidism and ophthalmopathy. Study as a whole: Peripheral blood sampling occurred at initial diagnosis, before any treatment. Study-level points and caveats: Blood samples included most of the expanded thyroid clonotypes exceeding 0.001.

The diagnostic basis comprised clinical symptoms, serum thyroxine and TRAb, thyroid ultrasound and orbital computed tomography. Template material for amplifying TCR beta CDR3 regions consisted of RNA transcripts. A first-round RT-PCR of the TCR CDR3 used the HTBI primer set. In TCRdb, the multiplex PCR reads were re-called with MiXCR into one record per CDR3 protein. The sample has fewer than 550,000 distinct CDR3 sequences; roughly 25% are singletons. Concerning this clonotype itself: Its specificity is unknown.

The CDR3 has 14 amino acids. The V gene lost 4 bases and the J gene lost 3 bases, with 12 bases spanning the gap. Germline CDR1 reads LGHDT; CDR2 reads YNNKEL (reference sequence). This chain links TRBV3-1 with TRBJ1-2; TRBD1 might be the D (5 bases). This TCR came from a woman younger than 45 with Graves' ophthalmopathy. Specimen: blood. CDR3 amino acids: CASSREGTDYGYTF. CDR3 sequence (DNA): TGTGCCAGCAGCCGGGAGGGGACGGACTATGGCTACACCTTC.